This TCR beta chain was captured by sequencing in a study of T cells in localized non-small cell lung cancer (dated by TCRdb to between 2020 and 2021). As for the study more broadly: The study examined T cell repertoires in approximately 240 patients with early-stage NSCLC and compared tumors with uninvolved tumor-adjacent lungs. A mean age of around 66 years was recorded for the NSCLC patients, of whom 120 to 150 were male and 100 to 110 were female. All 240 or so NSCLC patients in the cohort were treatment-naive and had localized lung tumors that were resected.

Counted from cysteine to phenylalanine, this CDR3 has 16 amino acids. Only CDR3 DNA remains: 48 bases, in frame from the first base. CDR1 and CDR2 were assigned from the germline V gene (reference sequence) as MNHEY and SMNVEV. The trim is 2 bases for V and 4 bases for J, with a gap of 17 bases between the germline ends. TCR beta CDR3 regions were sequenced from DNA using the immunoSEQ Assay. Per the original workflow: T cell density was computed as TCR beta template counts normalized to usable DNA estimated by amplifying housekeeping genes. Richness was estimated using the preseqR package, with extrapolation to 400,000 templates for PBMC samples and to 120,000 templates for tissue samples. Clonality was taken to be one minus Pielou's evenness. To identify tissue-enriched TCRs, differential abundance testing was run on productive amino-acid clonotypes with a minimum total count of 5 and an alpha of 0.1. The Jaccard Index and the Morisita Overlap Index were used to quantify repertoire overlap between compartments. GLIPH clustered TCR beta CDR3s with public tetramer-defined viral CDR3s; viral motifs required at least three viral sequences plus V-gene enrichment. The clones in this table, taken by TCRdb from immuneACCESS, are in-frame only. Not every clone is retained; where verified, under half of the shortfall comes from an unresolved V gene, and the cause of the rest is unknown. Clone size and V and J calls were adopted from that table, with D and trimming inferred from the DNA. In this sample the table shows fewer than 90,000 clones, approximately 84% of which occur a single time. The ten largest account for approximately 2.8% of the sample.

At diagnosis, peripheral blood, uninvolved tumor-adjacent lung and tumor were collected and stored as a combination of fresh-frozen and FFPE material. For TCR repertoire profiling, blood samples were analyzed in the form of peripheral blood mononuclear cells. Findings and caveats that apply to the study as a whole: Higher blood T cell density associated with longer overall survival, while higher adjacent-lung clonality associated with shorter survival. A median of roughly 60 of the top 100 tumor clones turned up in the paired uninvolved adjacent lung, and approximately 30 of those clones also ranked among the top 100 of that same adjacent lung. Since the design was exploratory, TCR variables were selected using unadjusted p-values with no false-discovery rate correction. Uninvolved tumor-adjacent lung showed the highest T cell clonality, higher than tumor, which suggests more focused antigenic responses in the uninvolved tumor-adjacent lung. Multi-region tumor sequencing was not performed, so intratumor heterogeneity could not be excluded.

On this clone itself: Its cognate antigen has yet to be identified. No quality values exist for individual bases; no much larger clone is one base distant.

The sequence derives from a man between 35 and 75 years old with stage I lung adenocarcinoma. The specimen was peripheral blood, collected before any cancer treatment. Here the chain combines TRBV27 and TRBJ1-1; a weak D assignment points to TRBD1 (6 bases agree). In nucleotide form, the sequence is TGTGCCAGCAGTTTACGCCTGTTGGGCAGGGGCACTGAAGCTTTCTTT. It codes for CASSLRLLGRGTEAFF.